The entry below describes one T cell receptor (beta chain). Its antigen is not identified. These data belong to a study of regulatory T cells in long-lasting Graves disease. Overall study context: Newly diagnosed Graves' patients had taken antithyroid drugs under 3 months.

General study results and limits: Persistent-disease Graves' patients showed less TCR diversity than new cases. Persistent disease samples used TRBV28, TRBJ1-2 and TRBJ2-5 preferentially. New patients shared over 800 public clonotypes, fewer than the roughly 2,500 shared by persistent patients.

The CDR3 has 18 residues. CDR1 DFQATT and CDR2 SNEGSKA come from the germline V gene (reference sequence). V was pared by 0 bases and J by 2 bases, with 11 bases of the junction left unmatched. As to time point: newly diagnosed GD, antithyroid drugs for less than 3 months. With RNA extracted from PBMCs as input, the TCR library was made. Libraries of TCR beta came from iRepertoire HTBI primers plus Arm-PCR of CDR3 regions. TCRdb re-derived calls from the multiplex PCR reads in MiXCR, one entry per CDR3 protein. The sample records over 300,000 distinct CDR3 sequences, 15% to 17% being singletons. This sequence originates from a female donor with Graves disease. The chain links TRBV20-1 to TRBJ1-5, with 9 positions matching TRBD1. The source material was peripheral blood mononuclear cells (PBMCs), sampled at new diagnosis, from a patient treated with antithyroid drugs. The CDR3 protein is CSARDRRLRTGGNQPQHF. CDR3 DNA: TGCAGTGCTAGAGATCGTAGACTTAGGACAGGGGGCAATCAGCCCCAGCATTTT.